The following is a TCR beta chain sequence with its context. CDR3 length: 15 residues. Germline CDR1 and CDR2: SGHTA and FQGNSA. Deletions cut 5 bases from V and 1 base from J, with 14 bases between. In the original analysis: Estimation of nucleated cell counts relied on the amplification of reference gene primers. Using immunoSEQ multiplex PCR, the repertoire was profiled, and TCRdb retains in-frame clones only, with some absent. The DNA was the basis for D and trimming; V, J and clone size are from that table. The sample yields approximately 82,000 clones, 75% to 90% seen once. These data originate in a study of blood T cell repertoires in COVID-19. In the study overall: T cells, B-cell-depleted T cells, or PBMCs supplied cDNA or gDNA.

The clonotype was recovered from a man between 70 and 80 years old with active or convalescent COVID-19. Sample: peripheral blood. The chain joins TRBV7-2 to TRBJ2-5; D unclear. The CDR3 protein is CASSPGRIGQETQYF. CDR3 in DNA: TGTGCCAGCAGCCCAGGCAGGATTGGCCAAGAGACCCAGTACTTC.